This TCR beta chain comes out of a study of T cells in Graves' hyperthyroidism and ophthalmopathy. Study-wide context: The blood sample was taken at first diagnosis, before treatment began.

The CDR3 regions of TCR beta were amplified from RNA transcripts. HTBI primers were used for first-round RT-PCR of the TCR CDR3. TCRdb re-called the multiplex PCR reads with MiXCR, one entry per CDR3 protein. The sample holds around 300,000 distinct CDR3 sequences, 13% to 15% seen once. This clonotype came up many times. In germline, CDR1 is KGHSH, CDR2 LQKENI. This CDR3 has 15 residues. V lost 2 bases to trimming and J lost 7 bases, with 15 bases between them. The sequence was obtained from a woman aged 45-60 years with Graves' hyperthyroidism that later progressed to Graves' ophthalmopathy. Sequenced sample: blood. The rearrangement joins TRBV18 to TRBJ2-1; a weak D match, TRBD1 (5 bases). The CDR3 DNA reads as TGTGCCAGCTCACCAATCTCCGACAGCCGAAATGAGCAGTTCTTC. It specifies CASSPISDSRNEQFF. Variable domain in full (rest from reference TRBV18 and TRBJ2-1): NAGVMQNPRHLVRRRGQEARLRCSPMKGHSHVYWYRQLPEEGLKFMVYLQKENIIDESGMPKERFSAEFPKEGPSILRIQQVVRGDSAAYFCASSPISDSRNEQFFGPGTRLTVL.